The clone carrying this T cell receptor beta chain was counted many times. Antigen specificity is unknown. V gave up 4 bases and J gave up 4 bases, with 16 bases separating them. From germline, CDR1 is MNHNS and CDR2 SASEGT. The CDR3 length is 16 residues. The sample originates from a study of spatial heterogeneity in lung cancer. Study-wide results and limits: Tumor mutation count correlated with how many alpha and beta TCRs expanded intratumorally.

One entry per CDR3 protein results from TCRdb running MiXCR on the 5' RACE reads. The table records 7,000 to 10,000 distinct CDR3 sequences, around 3% of them present only once. Documented time point: sample taken at primary tumor resection. Donation came from 70 or so patients with untreated early-stage non-small cell lung cancer. The clonotype comes from a male donor with early-stage non-small cell lung cancer. The sample here was lung tumor tissue, taken at surgery. This rearrangement joins TRBV6-1 to TRBJ2-2; D may be TRBD1 or TRBD2 (6 bases each). The CDR3 sequence: CASSVRGELPTGELFF. Here the CDR3 DNA reads TGTGCCAGCAGTGTGAGGGGGGAACTTCCCACCGGGGAGCTGTTTTTT.